This TCR beta chain emerged from a study of cytomegalovirus exposure and HLA in healthy donors. Overall study context: There were 350 to 450 genotyped donors. Of these, roughly 80% fell in the genetic ancestry cluster associated with self-reported Caucasian donors.

At sampling all donors were nominally healthy, likely with unrecorded immune exposures. The PCR had 60 Vbeta and 13 Jbeta primers. In the original workflow: Later, tens of millions of unique TCR beta chains were counted in an analysis, and 10 million to 12 million of them were shared. Sequenced by immunoSEQ multiplex PCR; TCRdb stores in-frame clones only, minus some. V and J calls and clone size are given by that table; D and trimming were obtained from the DNA. The sample holds 210,000 or so clones; 70% to 90% are singletons and the top ten take around 1.2%. The CDR3 is made up of 13 amino acids. The germline CDR1 and CDR2 sequences are SGDLS and YYNGEE. V was cut by 4 bases and J by 5 bases, with 12 bases left in between. In this sample, this clone turned up a few times.

The sequence derives from a human donor in good health. The genes are TRBV9 and TRBJ1-2, with no clear D. The specimen sequenced was PBMCs. The CDR3 sequence: CASSPRLYYGYTF. The CDR3 DNA reads as TGTGCCAGCAGCCCGCGGTTGTATTATGGCTACACCTTC.